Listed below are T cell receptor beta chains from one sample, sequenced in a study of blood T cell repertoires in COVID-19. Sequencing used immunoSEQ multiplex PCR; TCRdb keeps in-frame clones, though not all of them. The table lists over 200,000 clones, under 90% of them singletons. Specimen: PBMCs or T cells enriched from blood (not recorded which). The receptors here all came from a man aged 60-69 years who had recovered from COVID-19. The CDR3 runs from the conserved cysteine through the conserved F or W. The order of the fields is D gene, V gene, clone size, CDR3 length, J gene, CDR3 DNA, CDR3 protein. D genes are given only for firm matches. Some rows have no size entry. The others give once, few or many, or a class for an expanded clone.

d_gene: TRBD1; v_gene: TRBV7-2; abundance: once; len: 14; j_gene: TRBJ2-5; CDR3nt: TGTGCCAGCAGCTTAGCGGGACAGCAAGAGACCCAGTACTTC; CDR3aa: CASSLAGQQETQYF
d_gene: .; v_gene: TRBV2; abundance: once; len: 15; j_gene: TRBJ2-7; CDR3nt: TGTGCCGCCCAGACTCAGGGAGGACTCTCCTACGAGCAGTACTTC; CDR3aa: CAAQTQGGLSYEQYF
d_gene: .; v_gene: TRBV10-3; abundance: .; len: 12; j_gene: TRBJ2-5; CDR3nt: TGTGCCATCAGTCCCAGCCAAGAGACCCAGTACTTC; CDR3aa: CAISPSQETQYF
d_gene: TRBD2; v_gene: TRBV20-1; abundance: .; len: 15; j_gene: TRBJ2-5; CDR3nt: TGCAGTGCTAGTCTCGGGGGGGCTCGCCAAGAGACCCAGTACTTC; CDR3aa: CSASLGGARQETQYF
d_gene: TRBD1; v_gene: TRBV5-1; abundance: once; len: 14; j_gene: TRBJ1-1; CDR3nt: TGCGCCAGCAGCGCCGACAGGGCGCCGGGGGAAGCTTTCTTT; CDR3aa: CASSADRAPGEAFF
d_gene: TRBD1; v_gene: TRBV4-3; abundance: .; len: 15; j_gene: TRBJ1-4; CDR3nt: TGCGCCAGCAGCCGAGGGACAGGGGATCAACGAAAACTGTTTTTT; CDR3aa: CASSRGTGDQRKLFF
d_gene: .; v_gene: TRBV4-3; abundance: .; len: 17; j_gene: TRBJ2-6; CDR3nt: TGCGCCAGCAGCCAAGCCCTCCCAGGGGCTGGGGCCAACGTCCTGACTTTC; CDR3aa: CASSQALPGAGANVLTF
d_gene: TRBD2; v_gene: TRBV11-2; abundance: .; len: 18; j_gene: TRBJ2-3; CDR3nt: TGTGCCAGCAGCTTACTACTAGCGGGGGGGCGGAGCACAGATACGCAGTATTTT; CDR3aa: CASSLLLAGGRSTDTQYF
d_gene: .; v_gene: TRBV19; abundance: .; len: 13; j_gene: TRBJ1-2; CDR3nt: TGTGCCAGTAGCGAAGGGGTAGGCTATGGCTACACCTTC; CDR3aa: CASSEGVGYGYTF
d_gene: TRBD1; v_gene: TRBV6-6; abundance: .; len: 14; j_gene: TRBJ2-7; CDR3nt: TGTGCCAGTGCCGGACAGGTTGTTTCCTACGAGCAGTACTTC; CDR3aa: CASAGQVVSYEQYF
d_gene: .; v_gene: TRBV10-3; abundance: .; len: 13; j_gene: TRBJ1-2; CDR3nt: TGTGCCATCAGTGTTAGGGGTGACTATGGCTACACCTTC; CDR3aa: CAISVRGDYGYTF
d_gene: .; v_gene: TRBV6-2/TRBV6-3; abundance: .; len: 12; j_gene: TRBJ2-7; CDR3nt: TGTGCCAGCAGCAACAGTGCCTACGAGCAGTACTTC; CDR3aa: CASSNSAYEQYF
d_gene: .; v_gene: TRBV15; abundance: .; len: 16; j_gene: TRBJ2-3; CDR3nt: TGTGCCACCAGCTCCTACAGGACACGGAGCTTAGATACGCAGTATTTT; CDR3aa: CATSSYRTRSLDTQYF
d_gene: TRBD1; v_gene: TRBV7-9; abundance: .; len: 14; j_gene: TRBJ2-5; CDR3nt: TGTGCCAGCAGCTCCTGGACAGGGGAAGAGACCCAGTACTTC; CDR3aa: CASSSWTGEETQYF
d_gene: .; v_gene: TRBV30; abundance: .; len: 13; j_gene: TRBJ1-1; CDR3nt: TGTGCCTGGAGTGTACAGGTCAGGGGAGGGCCTTTCTTT; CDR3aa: CAWSVQVRGGPFF
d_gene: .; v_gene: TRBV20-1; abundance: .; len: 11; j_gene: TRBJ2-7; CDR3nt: TGCAGTGCTAGAGATAAGGGGGAGCAGTACTTC; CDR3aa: CSARDKGEQYF
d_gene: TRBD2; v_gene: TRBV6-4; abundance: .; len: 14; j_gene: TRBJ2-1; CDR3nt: TGTGCCAGCTCCCTCGGGGGGGCCTCATTTGAGCAGTTCTTC; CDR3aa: CASSLGGASFEQFF
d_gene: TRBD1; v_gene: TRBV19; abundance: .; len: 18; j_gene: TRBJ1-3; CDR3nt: TGTGCCAGTAGTGTAGTCACTTGGACAGGCAAGGCTGGAAACACCATATATTTT; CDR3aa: CASSVVTWTGKAGNTIYF
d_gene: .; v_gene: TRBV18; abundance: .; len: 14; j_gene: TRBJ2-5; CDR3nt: TGTGCCAGCTCACCAGGGACAATCCAAGAGACCCAGTACTTC; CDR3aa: CASSPGTIQETQYF
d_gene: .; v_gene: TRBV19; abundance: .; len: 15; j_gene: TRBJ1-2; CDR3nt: TGTGCCAGTAGTATAGCCCTCAGACAGAGCTATGGCTACACCTTC; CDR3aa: CASSIALRQSYGYTF
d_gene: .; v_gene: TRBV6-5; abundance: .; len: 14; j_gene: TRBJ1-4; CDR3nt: TGTGCCAGCAGTTTCCAGGGGACTAATGAAAAACTGTTTTTT; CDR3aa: CASSFQGTNEKLFF
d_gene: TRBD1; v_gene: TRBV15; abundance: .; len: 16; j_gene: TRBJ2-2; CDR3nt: TGTGCCACCAGCAGAGAGTGGGACAGTAACACCGGGGAGCTGTTTTTT; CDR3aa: CATSREWDSNTGELFF
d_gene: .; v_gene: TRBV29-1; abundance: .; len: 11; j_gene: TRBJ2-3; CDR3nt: TGCAGCCTGGGACTCGCAGATACGCAGTATTTT; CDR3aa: CSLGLADTQYF
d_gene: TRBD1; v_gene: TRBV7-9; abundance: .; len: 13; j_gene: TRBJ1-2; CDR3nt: TGTGCCAGCAGCTCTGAGTGGACAGGGGGCTACACCTTC; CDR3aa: CASSSEWTGGYTF
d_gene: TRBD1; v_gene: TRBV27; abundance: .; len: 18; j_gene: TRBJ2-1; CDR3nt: TGTGCCAGCAGAGTTTTTTTCACCGGGACAGGGGTTAGTAATGAGCAGTTCTTC; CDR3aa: CASRVFFTGTGVSNEQFF
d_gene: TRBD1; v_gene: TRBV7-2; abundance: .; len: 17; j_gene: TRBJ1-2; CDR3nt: TGTGCCAGCAGCTATTCCGGGACAGGGGCCTCTAACTATGGCTACACCTTC; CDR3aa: CASSYSGTGASNYGYTF
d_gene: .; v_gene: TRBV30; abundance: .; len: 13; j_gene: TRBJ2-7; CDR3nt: TGTGCCTGGAACCCCTCCCGCGGTAACGAGCAGTACTTC; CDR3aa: CAWNPSRGNEQYF
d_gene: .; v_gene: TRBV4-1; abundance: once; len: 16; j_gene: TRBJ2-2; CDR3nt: TGCGCCAGCAGCCACCCCGGGGGAGTGAACACCGGGGAGCTGTTTTTT; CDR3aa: CASSHPGGVNTGELFF
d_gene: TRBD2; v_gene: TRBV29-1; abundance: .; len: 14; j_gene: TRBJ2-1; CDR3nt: TGCAGCGTTGCGGCTAGCGGGGGGGGTAATGAGCAGTTCTTC; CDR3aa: CSVAASGGGNEQFF
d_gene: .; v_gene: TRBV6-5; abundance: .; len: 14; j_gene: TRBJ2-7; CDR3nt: TGTGCCAGCAGTTACTTGGACAGATCCTACGAGCAGTACTTC; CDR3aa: CASSYLDRSYEQYF
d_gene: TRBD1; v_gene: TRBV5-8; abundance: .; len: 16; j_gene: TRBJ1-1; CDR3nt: TGTGCCAGCAGCTTGGACAGGGGGGGCGTGTCCACTGAAGCTTTCTTT; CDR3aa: CASSLDRGGVSTEAFF
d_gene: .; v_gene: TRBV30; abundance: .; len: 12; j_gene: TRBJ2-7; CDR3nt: TGTGCCTGGAGTGTACCAGGCTACGAGCAGTACTTC; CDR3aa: CAWSVPGYEQYF
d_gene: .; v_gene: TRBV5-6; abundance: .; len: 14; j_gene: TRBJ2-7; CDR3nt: TGTGCCAGCAGCTTGGGCAGGGGTATCCACGAGCAGTACTTC; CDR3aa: CASSLGRGIHEQYF
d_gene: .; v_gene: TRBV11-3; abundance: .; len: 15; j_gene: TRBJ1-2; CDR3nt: TGTGCCAGCAGCTTCAATAGCGGAGGTCTCTGGGGCTACACCTTC; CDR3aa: CASSFNSGGLWGYTF
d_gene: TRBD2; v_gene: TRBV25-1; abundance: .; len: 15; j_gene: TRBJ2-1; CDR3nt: TGTGCCAGCAGTGGGACTAGATTTAATTGGAATGAGCAGTTCTTC; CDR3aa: CASSGTRFNWNEQFF
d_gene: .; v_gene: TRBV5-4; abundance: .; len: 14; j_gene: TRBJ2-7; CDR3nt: TGTGCCAGCAGCTTGGAAGACAGGTCCCACGAGCAGTACTTC; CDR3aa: CASSLEDRSHEQYF
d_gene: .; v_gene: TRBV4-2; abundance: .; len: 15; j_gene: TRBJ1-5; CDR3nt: TGTGCCAGCAGCCAATATACCGGGAGCAATCAGCCCCAGCATTTT; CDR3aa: CASSQYTGSNQPQHF
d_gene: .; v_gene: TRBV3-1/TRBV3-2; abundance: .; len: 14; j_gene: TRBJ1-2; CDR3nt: TGTGCCAGCAGCCCGGGAGAGGAAAGCTATGGCTACACCTTC; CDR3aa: CASSPGEESYGYTF
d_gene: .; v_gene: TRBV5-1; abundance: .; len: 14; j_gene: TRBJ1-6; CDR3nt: TGCGCCAGCAGCTCTGGGGCAGATTATTCGCCCCTCCACTTT; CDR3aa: CASSSGADYSPLHF
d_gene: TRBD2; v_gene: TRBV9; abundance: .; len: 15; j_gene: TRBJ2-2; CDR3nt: TGTGCCAGCAGCCCAAGGACTAGCGGGACCGGGGAGCTGTTTTTT; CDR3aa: CASSPRTSGTGELFF
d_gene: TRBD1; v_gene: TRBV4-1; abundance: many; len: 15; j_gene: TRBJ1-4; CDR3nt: TGCGCCAGCACCCTCGAGGAGGGGGCGACTGAAAAACTGTTTTTT; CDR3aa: CASTLEEGATEKLFF
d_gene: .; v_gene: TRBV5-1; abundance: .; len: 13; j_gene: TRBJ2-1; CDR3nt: TGCGCCAGCAGATCATGGGCCTCCAATGAGCAGTTCTTC; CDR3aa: CASRSWASNEQFF
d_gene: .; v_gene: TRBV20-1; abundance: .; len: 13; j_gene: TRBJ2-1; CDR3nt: TGCAGTGCTAGTCCCAACTCCTACAATGAGCAGTTCTTC; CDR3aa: CSASPNSYNEQFF
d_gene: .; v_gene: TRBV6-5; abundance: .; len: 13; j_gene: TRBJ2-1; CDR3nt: TGTGCCAGCGCAATTGAGCGTTGGAATGAGCAGTTCTTC; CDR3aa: CASAIERWNEQFF
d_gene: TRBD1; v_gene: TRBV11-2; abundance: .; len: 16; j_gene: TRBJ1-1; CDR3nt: TGTGCCAGCAGCTTAGTTCCGGGACAGGCGAACACTGAAGCTTTCTTT; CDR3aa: CASSLVPGQANTEAFF
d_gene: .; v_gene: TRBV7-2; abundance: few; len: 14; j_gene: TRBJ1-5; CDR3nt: TGTGCCAGCAGCTTAAACAGCCAATATCAGCCCCAGCATTTT; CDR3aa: CASSLNSQYQPQHF
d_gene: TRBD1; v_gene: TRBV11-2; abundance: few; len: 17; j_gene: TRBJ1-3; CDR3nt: TGTGCCAGCAGCTTTACCGGAGGACAGGCCTCTGGAAACACCATATATTTT; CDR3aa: CASSFTGGQASGNTIYF
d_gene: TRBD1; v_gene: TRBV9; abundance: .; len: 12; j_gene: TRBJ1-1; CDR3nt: TGTGCCAGCAGCCCCCACAGGGGGCGGGCTTTCTTT; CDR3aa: CASSPHRGRAFF
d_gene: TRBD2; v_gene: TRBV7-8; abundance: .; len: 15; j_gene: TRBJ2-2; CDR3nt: TGTGCCAGCATAGGGCTAGCGGGGCTTACCGGGGAGCTGTTTTTT; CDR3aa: CASIGLAGLTGELFF
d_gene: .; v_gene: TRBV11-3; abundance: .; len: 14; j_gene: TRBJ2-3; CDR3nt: TGTGCCAGCAGCTTAGGCAGGGGAGCAGATACGCAGTATTTT; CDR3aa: CASSLGRGADTQYF
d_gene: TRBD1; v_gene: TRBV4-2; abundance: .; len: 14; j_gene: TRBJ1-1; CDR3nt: TGTGCCAGCAGCCAAGTCCCGGGACAGGGAGAAGCTTTCTTT; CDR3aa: CASSQVPGQGEAFF
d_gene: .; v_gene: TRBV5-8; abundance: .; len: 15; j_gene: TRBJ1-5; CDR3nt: TGTGCCAGCAGCTTGGGGCGGCAGGGCAGTCAGCCCCAGCATTTT; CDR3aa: CASSLGRQGSQPQHF
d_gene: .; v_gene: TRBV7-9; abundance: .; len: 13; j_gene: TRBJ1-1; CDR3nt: TGTGCCAGCAGCGGGGGTCGGGGGACTGAAGCTTTCTTT; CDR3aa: CASSGGRGTEAFF
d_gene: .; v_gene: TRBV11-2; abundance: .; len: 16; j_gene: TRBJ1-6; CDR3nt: TGTGCCAGCAGCTTAGATCACCAGGGCAGAAATTCACCCCTCCACTTT; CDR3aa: CASSLDHQGRNSPLHF
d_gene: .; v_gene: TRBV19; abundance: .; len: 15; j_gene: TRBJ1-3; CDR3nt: TGTGCCAGTAACCGCCTCGCCAGCTCTGGAAACACCATATATTTT; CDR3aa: CASNRLASSGNTIYF
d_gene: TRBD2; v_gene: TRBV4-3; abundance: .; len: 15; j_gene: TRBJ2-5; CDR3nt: TGCGCCAGCAGCCAAGATCTTGGACTAGGGGAGACCCAGTACTTC; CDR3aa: CASSQDLGLGETQYF
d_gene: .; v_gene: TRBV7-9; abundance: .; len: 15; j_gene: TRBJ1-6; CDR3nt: TGTGCCAGCAGCGCTGTCGGGGGCTATAATTCACCCCTCCACTTT; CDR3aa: CASSAVGGYNSPLHF
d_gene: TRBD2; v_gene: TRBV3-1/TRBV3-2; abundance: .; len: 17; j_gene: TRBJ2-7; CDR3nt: TGTGCCAGCAGCCAAACCAGGACTAGCGGGGCCTCCTACGAGCAGTACTTC; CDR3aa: CASSQTRTSGASYEQYF